Following are 24 T cell receptor beta chains from one sample sequenced in a study of PD-L1 blockade in urothelial cancer (dated by TCRdb to 2017 to 2019). This specimen's time point label, per the study, means: pretreatment peripheral blood. The library was generated by the immunoSEQ multiplex PCR assay. In TCRdb, the immuneACCESS table is reduced to in-frame sequences with V and J assigned. These tables do not hold every clone; where another copy was compared, an unresolved V gene accounts for under half, and the others remain unexplained. The sample table holds 58,000 or so clones, of which about 86% were seen once. The ten top clones hold 2.5% to 4% of the sample. The sequences come from PBMCs, collected around atezolizumab (anti-PD-L1) treatment. These receptors came from a man aged 70-80 years with urothelial cancer.

The J gene is TRBJ1-3, the V gene TRBV30; TRBD1 is a possible D gene (5 bases). The CDR3 has 12 residues. Germline V gene lookup returns CDR1 GTSNPN and CDR2 SVGIG (reference sequence). V was pared by 3 bases and J by 8 bases, with 11 bases between. The CDR3: CAWRGPGYTIYF. The CDR3 DNA reads as TGTGCCTGGAGGGGGCCCGGTTACACCATATATTTT.

The rearrangement joins TRBV18 to TRBJ1-2, with TRBD1 identical over 8 bases. CDR1 KGHSH and CDR2 LQKENI come from the germline V gene. The length of the CDR3 is 12 residues. The trim removed 6 bases at V and 7 bases at J, leaving 4 bases unmatched. DNA for the CDR3: TGTGCCAGCTCCGGACAGGGCGCTGGCTACACCTTC. Protein: CASSGQGAGYTF. The complete variable domain, with remaining parts taken from reference TRBV18 and TRBJ1-2, reads NAGVMQNPRHLVRRRGQEARLRCSPMKGHSHVYWYRQLPEEGLKFMVYLQKENIIDESGMPKERFSAEFPKEGPSILRIQQVVRGDSAAYFCASSGQGAGYTFGSGTRLTVV.

V is TRBV19 and J is TRBJ2-4, with 9 nucleotides matching TRBD1. Trimming at V came to 6 bases and at J to 7 bases, leaving 10 bases not matched to a gene. The CDR3 consists of 15 residues. Germline CDR1 and CDR2: LNHDA and SQIVND (reference sequence). This CDR3 reads CASRDTGTGTNIQYF. DNA for the CDR3: TGTGCCAGTAGGGACACCGGGACAGGGACGAACATTCAGTACTTC. Supplemented by reference TRBV19 and TRBJ2-4, the full variable domain reads DGGITQSPKYLFRKEGQNVTLSCEQNLNHDAMYWYRQDPGQGLRLIYYSQIVNDFQKGDIAEGYSVSREKKESFPLTVTSAQKNPTAFYLCASRDTGTGTNIQYFGAGTRLSVL.

V gene TRBV19 combines with J gene TRBJ2-7; 10 nucleotides align to TRBD1. This CDR3 is 13 amino acids long. The junction had 4 bases not matched to a gene; V was cut back by 6 bases and J by 5 bases. Germline values: CDR1 LNHDA, CDR2 SQIVND (reference sequence). CDR3 residues: CASSKTGGHEQYF. CDR3 nucleotides: TGTGCCAGTAGCAAGACAGGGGGCCACGAGCAGTACTTC.

The chain has TRBV28 and TRBJ2-6; 10 bases align to TRBD1. J gave up 5 bases and V 6 bases, and 4 bases lay outside the gene matches. CDR1 and CDR2 (germline): MDHEN, SYDVKM. The CDR3 is 15 amino acids. The chain's CDR3 is CASSSGQGWANVLTF. CDR3 in DNA: TGTGCCAGCAGCTCGGGACAGGGGTGGGCCAACGTCCTGACTTTC.

The V and J genes are TRBV5-8 and TRBJ2-5; D is unresolved. The V and J ends lost 1 base and 3 bases respectively, with 7 bases between them. The CDR3 length is 13 residues. CDR1 is SGHTS and CDR2 is YDEGEE in the germline V gene. CDR3 nucleotide sequence: TGTGCCAGCAGCTTGCTGTCAGAAGAGACCCAGTACTTC. Its translation: CASSLLSEETQYF.

The genes are TRBV25-1 and TRBJ2-5; D perhaps matches TRBD1 (6 bases). Trimming left V 3 bases short and J 3 bases short, with 14 bases between. The CDR3 spans 15 residues. Per the germline V gene, CDR1 is MGHDK and CDR2 is SYGVNS. Here the CDR3 reads CASSDRYGTKETQYF. DNA of the CDR3: TGTGCCAGCAGTGATCGATACGGGACAAAAGAGACCCAGTACTTC.

V gene TRBV29-1 combines with J gene TRBJ1-1, with D maybe TRBD1 (5 bases). V shed 5 bases and J shed 1 base, with 11 bases lying between them. CDR1 is SQVTM, CDR2 ANQGSEA, per germline. The CDR3 is made up of 13 amino acids. The CDR3 DNA reads as TGCAGCGTTAGCGTGGGGGGGAACACTGAAGCTTTCTTT. This encodes CSVSVGGNTEAFF.

V and J are TRBV10-1 and TRBJ2-1; weak D call: TRBD2 (6 bases). This CDR3 has 15 residues. CDR1 is WNHNN and CDR2 is SYGVQD in the germline V gene (reference sequence). Trimming cost V 3 bases and J 9 bases, with 18 bases left between them. CDR3 loop: CASSDLLREEGEQFF. The CDR3 nucleotides are TGCGCCAGCAGTGACCTCTTGAGGGAGGAAGGTGAGCAGTTCTTC.

V usage is TRBV4-1 and J usage is TRBJ2-5, with a possible D match to TRBD1 (6 bases). The germline gives CDR1 MGHRA, CDR2 YSYEKL. This CDR3 has 11 amino acids. V shed 1 base and J shed 10 bases, with 7 bases lying between them. The CDR3 region is CASSQAGHQYF. The CDR3 DNA follows: TGCGCCAGCAGCCAAGCGGGACACCAGTACTTC.

This clone was detected only once. CDR3 sequence: CATSRRQGRSTGELFF. The CDR3 DNA reads as TGTGCCACCAGCCGCAGGCAGGGGCGCAGCACCGGGGAGCTGTTTTTT. The V call is TRBV15, the J call TRBJ2-2; D perhaps matches TRBD1 (6 bases). Germline loops: CDR1 LNHNV, CDR2 YYDKDF (reference sequence). Trimming stripped 5 bases from V and 4 bases from J, with 17 bases between. The length of the CDR3 is 16 residues.

The chain combines TRBV30 with TRBJ2-3, with a tentative D call TRBD2 (6 bases). CDR3 length: 14 amino acids. V shed 4 bases and J shed 1 base, with 12 bases lying between them. In germline, CDR1 is GTSNPN, CDR2 SVGIG (reference sequence). CDR3 coding DNA: TGTGCCTGGATGTGGCGGGATGGCACAGATACGCAGTATTTT. It specifies CAWMWRDGTDTQYF.

V gene TRBV5-8 combines with J gene TRBJ2-1; 10 nucleotides line up with TRBD2. Trimming at V came to 5 bases and at J to 2 bases, leaving 4 bases not matched to a gene. Germline loops: CDR1 SGHTS, CDR2 YDEGEE. CDR3 length: 15 amino acids. DNA for the CDR3: TGTGCCAGCAGTCGCGGGACTAGCGCCTACAATGAGCAGTTCTTC. Protein: CASSRGTSAYNEQFF. Filled out from reference TRBV5-8 and TRBJ2-1, the complete variable domain reads EAGVTQSPTHLIKTRGQQATLRCSPISGHTSVYWYQQALGLGLQFLLWYDEGEERNRGNFPPRFSGRQFPNYSSELNVNALELEDSALYLCASSRGTSAYNEQFFGPGTRLTVL.

This clone has only one observation. The chain uses TRBV6-1 and TRBJ2-5; possible D gene TRBD2, 5 bases. The J call is doubtful: the DNA matches TRBJ2-7 better. The germline CDR1 and CDR2 sequences are MNHNS and SASEGT. CDR3 length: 13 residues. The CDR3 DNA sequence: TGTGCCAGCATCCAGGACGGGATCTACGAGCAGTACTTC. It translates to CASIQDGIYEQYF.

The chain joins TRBV7-9 to TRBJ2-1; 10 nucleotides agree with TRBD2. This CDR3 is 15 amino acids long. Germline CDR1 and CDR2: SEHNR and FQNEAQ (reference sequence). Trimming removed 3 bases from V and 10 bases from J; junction bases left unmatched: 9. DNA of the CDR3: TGTGCCAGCAGCTTTACGCTAGCGGGAGTACGGGAGCAGTTCTTC. Translation: CASSFTLAGVREQFF.

The rearrangement links TRBV5-1 to TRBJ2-3; D might be TRBD2 (6 bases). V shed 0 bases and J shed 3 bases, with 14 bases lying between them. The length of the CDR3 is 16 residues. From germline, CDR1 is SGHRS and CDR2 YFSETQ. CDR3 sequence (DNA): TGCGCCAGCAGCTTGGCGTCTAGCGTTCGAACAGATACGCAGTATTTT. Amino acid sequence: CASSLASSVRTDTQYF.

The chain has TRBV5-1 and TRBJ1-3; D not resolved. Per germline, CDR1 SGHRS and CDR2 YFSETQ. This CDR3 has 14 residues. Trimming removed 0 bases at V and 1 base at J, with 5 bases between. This CDR3 reads CASSLGTSGNTIYF. CDR3 nucleotides: TGCGCCAGCAGCTTGGGGACTTCTGGAAACACCATATATTTT.

As DNA, the CDR3 is TGTGCCACCAGCAGAGGGGGACTAGCGGGAGCCTACGAGCAGTACTTC. Translated, it gives CATSRGGLAGAYEQYF. The V call is TRBV15, the J call TRBJ2-7; 14 bases align to TRBD2. Germline CDR1 and CDR2: LNHNV and YYDKDF (reference sequence). V lost 1 base, J lost 2 bases, and 1 base stayed unmatched. CDR3 length equals 16 residues.

This clone was picked up one time. This chain connects TRBV15 to TRBJ2-3; the D is unclear. The CDR3 covers 15 residues. V gave up 5 bases and J gave up 1 base, with 13 bases separating them. In germline, CDR1 is LNHNV, CDR2 YYDKDF (reference sequence). This CDR3 reads CATSGGSVGTDTQYF. CDR3 bases: TGTGCCACCAGCGGTGGAAGCGTTGGCACAGATACGCAGTATTTT.

The chain has TRBV5-4 and TRBJ2-7; 16 bases fit TRBD2. Germline assignment: CDR1 SGHNT and CDR2 YYREEE (reference sequence). With V trimmed by 4 bases and J by 6 bases, 10 bases remained unmatched. CDR3 length: 17 amino acids. The CDR3 is CASSAGLAGGPRSEQYF. Written as DNA, the CDR3 is TGTGCCAGCAGCGCGGGACTAGCGGGAGGGCCGCGGTCCGAGCAGTACTTC.

The gene calls are TRBV5-1 and TRBJ2-3, with TRBD2 matching over 7 bases. The CDR3 has 16 amino acids. V gave up 4 bases and J gave up 2 bases; unmatched junction bases: 10. Germline CDR1 SGHRS, CDR2 YFSETQ. This CDR3 is CASSLRTSPTTDTQYF. The CDR3, as DNA: TGCGCCAGCAGCCTACGGACTAGTCCCACCACAGATACGCAGTATTTT.

The chain is built from TRBV19 and TRBJ2-7; maybe TRBD2 (6 bases). Germline V lookup: CDR1 LNHDA, CDR2 SQIVND (reference sequence). V was clipped by 6 bases and J by 6 bases, with 12 bases between them. The CDR3 is 12 amino acids. In DNA, the CDR3 is TGTGCCAGTAGCAACGGAGGGAGCGAGCAGTACTTC. This encodes CASSNGGSEQYF.

This clone was seen more than once but under ten times. The gene calls are TRBV2 and TRBJ2-1; TRBD1 matches at 9 bases. V lost 6 bases and J lost 4; bases outside the gene matches: 7. CDR1 and CDR2 from the germline V gene are SNHLY and FYNNEI. The CDR3 consists of 15 residues. CDR3 DNA sequence: TGTGCCAGCAGCGCACAGGGGGCGCGTTACAATGAGCAGTTCTTC. This codes for CASSAQGARYNEQFF.

This rearrangement joins TRBV27 to TRBJ1-1, with TRBD1 identical over 7 bases. This CDR3 contains 16 residues. After removal of 5 bases from V and 1 base from J, the junction contained 10 bases not matched to a gene. CDR1 is MNHEY and CDR2 is SMNVEV in the germline V gene (reference sequence). The CDR3 DNA follows: TGTGCCAGCAGTCTCTCTCCACAGGGGTGGAACACTGAAGCTTTCTTT. Encoded protein: CASSLSPQGWNTEAFF.